This passage covers 15 T cell receptor beta chains from one sample sequenced in a study of blood T cell repertoires in COVID-19. Measured with immunoSEQ multiplex PCR; TCRdb has only the in-frame clones, and not every one. The repertoire holds 60,000 to 70,000 clones, roughly 85% seen once, with roughly 1.4% in the top ten. The sample consisted of peripheral blood. The receptors originated from a woman between 55 and 75 years old with acute or convalescent COVID-19.

This clone was recorded a few times. Other DNA sequences in the sample encode the same CDR3. The rearrangement joins TRBV10-3 to TRBJ1-3, with TRBD1 matching over 7 bases. This CDR3 region has 13 residues. Unmatched junction bases numbered 2, after V lost 9 bases and J lost 0 bases. The germline V gene encodes CDR1 ENHRY and CDR2 SYGVKD. The CDR3 sequence: CAIRDSSGNTIYF. The CDR3 DNA follows: TGTGCCATACGGGACAGCTCTGGAAACACCATATATTTT.

CDR3 protein: CATSRDYLQGTRYGYTF. CDR3 bases: TGTGCCACCAGCAGAGACTACTTACAGGGGACGCGCTATGGCTACACCTTC. The J gene is TRBJ1-2, the V gene TRBV15, with 7 bases that match TRBD1. From germline, CDR1 is LNHNV and CDR2 YYDKDF (reference sequence). The CDR3 extends over 17 amino acids. V shed 0 bases and J 4 bases; nucleotides not matched to a gene: 11.

As for this clone: Other DNA sequences in the sample encode the same CDR3. The V and J genes are TRBV3-1 (or the pseudogene TRBV3-2) and TRBJ1-6; 7 bases are a match to TRBD1. The CDR3 length is 14 residues. V shed 4 bases and J 9 bases; nucleotides not matched to a gene: 6. Germline lookup yields CDR1 LGHDT and CDR2 YNNKEL (reference sequence). This CDR3 reads CASSPDRDSSPLHF. DNA of the CDR3: TGTGCCAGCAGCCCCGACAGGGACAGTTCACCCCTCCACTTT.

This clone was seen only a few times. V gene TRBV5-1 combines with J gene TRBJ2-7, with D maybe TRBD2 (5 bases). Per germline, CDR1 SGHRS and CDR2 YFSETQ. Trimming stripped 4 bases from V and 6 bases from J, with 14 bases between. This CDR3 contains 13 residues. Here the CDR3 DNA reads TGCGCCAGCAGCGCCGGTGCGGCGGGCGAGCAGTACTTC. Protein: CASSAGAAGEQYF.

The V call is TRBV7-8, the J call TRBJ2-1; the match to TRBD2 covers 7 bases. The junction had 6 bases not matched to a gene; V was cut back by 2 bases and J by 2 bases. This CDR3 has 16 amino acids. From germline, CDR1 is SGHVS and CDR2 FQNEAQ. In nucleotides, the CDR3 is TGTGCCAGCAGCTTAAGGGCTAGCGGCACCTACAATGAGCAGTTCTTC. It codes for CASSLRASGTYNEQFF. The variable domain in full, with the rest retrieved from reference TRBV7-8 and TRBJ2-1, is GAGVSQSPRYKVAKRGQDVALRCDPISGHVSLFWYQQALGQGPEFLTYFQNEAQLDKSGLPSDRFFAERPEGSVSTLKIQRTQQEDSAVYLCASSLRASGTYNEQFFGPGTRLTVL.

The V gene is TRBV9, the J gene TRBJ2-7, with TRBD2 matching 8 bases. This CDR3 is 14 amino acids long. Germline V lookup: CDR1 SGDLS, CDR2 YYNGEE. V was pared by 3 bases and J by 6 bases, with 8 bases of the junction left unmatched. The CDR3 loop is CASSGSGMGLEQYF. The CDR3 coding sequence is TGTGCCAGCAGCGGTAGCGGGATGGGTCTCGAGCAGTACTTC.

This sequence joins TRBV7-9 and TRBJ2-7; 9 nucleotides match TRBD1. The trim removed 5 bases at V and 5 bases at J, leaving 7 bases unmatched. The length of the CDR3 is 14 residues. Germline V lookup: CDR1 SEHNR, CDR2 FQNEAQ (reference sequence). As DNA, the CDR3 is TGTGCCAGCAGCCCAGAGGGACAGGGTAACGAGCAGTACTTC. Encoded protein: CASSPEGQGNEQYF.

This clone was counted once. V is TRBV29-1 and J is TRBJ2-3; possible D gene TRBD2, 5 bases. CDR3 length: 12 amino acids. Germline V gene lookup returns CDR1 SQVTM and CDR2 ANQGSEA. Trimming removed 5 bases from V and 3 bases from J, with 9 bases in between. CDR3 in DNA: TGCAGCGTTCTCAGCGGAACAGATACGCAGTATTTT. The encoded protein is CSVLSGTDTQYF.

The CDR3 DNA sequence: TGTGCCAGTAACAGGATAACTAGCACAGATACGCAGTATTTT. Protein product: CASNRITSTDTQYF. The chain is built from TRBV2 and TRBJ2-3; a possible D gene is TRBD1 (5 bases). The CDR3 is made up of 14 amino acids. Per germline, CDR1 SNHLY and CDR2 FYNNEI. V was clipped by 9 bases and J by 0 bases, with 13 bases between them. Full variable domain (remainder filled in from reference TRBV2 and TRBJ2-3): EPEVTQTPSHQVTQMGQEVILRCVPISNHLYFYWYRQILGQKVEFLVSFYNNEISEKSEIFDDQFSVERPDGSNFTLKIRSTKLEDSAMYFCASNRITSTDTQYFGPGTRLTVL.

The gene calls are TRBV5-1 and TRBJ1-3; no clear D. The CDR3 spans 14 residues. CDR1 is SGHRS, CDR2 YFSETQ, per germline. Trimming pared 0 bases from V and 0 bases from J, leaving 4 bases between. CDR3 bases: TGCGCCAGCAGCTTGGACACCTCTGGAAACACCATATATTTT. Encoded protein: CASSLDTSGNTIYF.

This clone was found once. The chain is built from TRBV7-9 and TRBJ1-2, with 9 positions matching TRBD1. Unmatched junction bases numbered 5, after V lost 3 bases and J lost 6 bases. Looked up from germline, CDR1 is SEHNR and CDR2 is FQNEAQ (reference sequence). The CDR3 totals 14 residues. The CDR3 nucleotides are TGTGCCAGCAGCTTGGGACAGGGCGGGAATGGCTACACCTTC. Residues: CASSLGQGGNGYTF.

The chain recombines TRBV11-2 with TRBJ2-5; the match to TRBD1 covers 8 bases. This CDR3 has 15 amino acids. The V gene end was trimmed by 1 base and the J gene end by 0 bases; junction bases not matched to a gene: 1. CDR1 SGHAT and CDR2 FQNNGV come from the germline V gene. The CDR3 sequence is CASSLGTGYQETQYF. For the CDR3, the DNA is TGTGCCAGCAGCTTAGGGACAGGGTACCAAGAGACCCAGTACTTC.

This chain connects TRBV9 to TRBJ2-6; D possibly corresponds to TRBD1 (7 bases). Trimming took 2 bases from V and 1 from J, leaving 22 bases between them. In germline, CDR1 is SGDLS, CDR2 YYNGEE. The CDR3 loop spans 20 amino acids. CDR3 loop: CASSVKPYGGRGSGANVLTF. CDR3 DNA sequence: TGTGCCAGCAGCGTCAAACCCTACGGGGGCAGGGGGTCTGGGGCCAACGTCCTGACTTTC.

This clone was seen once. The rearrangement joins TRBV21-1 to TRBJ1-1. TRBV21-1 is reported as a pseudogene. The CDR3 length is 15 residues. The CDR3 loop is CASSTGGWKNTEAFF. The DNA of the CDR3 is TGTGCCAGCAGCACCGGGGGGTGGAAGAACACTGAAGCTTTCTTT.

The chain employs TRBV11-1 and TRBJ2-7; tentatively, D is TRBD1 (5 bases). Trimming removed 5 bases at V and 4 bases at J, with 18 bases between. The CDR3 consists of 15 residues. In germline, CDR1 is SGHAT, CDR2 FQDESV (reference sequence). The CDR3 region has the DNA TGTGCCAGCAGCCCTATCCCGACAGCCGTTTACGAGCAGTACTTC. Amino acid sequence: CASSPIPTAVYEQYF. The whole variable domain, remainder taken from reference TRBV11-1 and TRBJ2-7, is EAEVAQSPRYKITEKSQAVAFWCDPISGHATLYWYRQILGQGPELLVQFQDESVVDDSQLPKDRFSAERLKGVDSTLKIQPAELGDSAMYLCASSPIPTAVYEQYFGPGTRLTVT.